This T cell receptor (beta chain) was identified during a study of CD8+ T cells in alopecia areata. The study's findings and limits: Normal skin contains resident alphabeta T cells, and these are also sequenced in scalp samples. Scalp clonality dropped significantly under tofacitinib, as did expanded CD8+ top-100 clones. Links between baseline CD8+ expansion and response need larger treated cohorts.

Treatment specified: oral pan-JAK inhibitor, 5-10 mg twice daily. The V end lost 2 bases, the J end lost 7 bases, and 15 bases lay between the germline ends. Germline CDR1 SNHLY, CDR2 FYNNEI. The CDR3 extends over 14 amino acids. In this sample, this clone turned up a few times. Antigen: not known. Sequencing relied on a cDNA template that was reverse transcribed from extracted RNA. The data were produced by immunoSEQ multiplex PCR, yet TCRdb's version contains in-frame clones alone and is incomplete. The sample includes about 190,000 clones, less than 70% of them seen just once. The material sequenced was CD4+ T cells sorted from blood, taken around week 49, from a patient treated with tofacitinib. This chain joins TRBV2 and TRBJ2-7, with D perhaps matching TRBD1 (6 bases). This TCR was recovered from a human donor with alopecia areata. DNA of the CDR3: TGTGCCAGCAGTGAAATGTCAGAGAGGGGGGAGCAGTACTTC. Translation: CASSEMSERGEQYF.